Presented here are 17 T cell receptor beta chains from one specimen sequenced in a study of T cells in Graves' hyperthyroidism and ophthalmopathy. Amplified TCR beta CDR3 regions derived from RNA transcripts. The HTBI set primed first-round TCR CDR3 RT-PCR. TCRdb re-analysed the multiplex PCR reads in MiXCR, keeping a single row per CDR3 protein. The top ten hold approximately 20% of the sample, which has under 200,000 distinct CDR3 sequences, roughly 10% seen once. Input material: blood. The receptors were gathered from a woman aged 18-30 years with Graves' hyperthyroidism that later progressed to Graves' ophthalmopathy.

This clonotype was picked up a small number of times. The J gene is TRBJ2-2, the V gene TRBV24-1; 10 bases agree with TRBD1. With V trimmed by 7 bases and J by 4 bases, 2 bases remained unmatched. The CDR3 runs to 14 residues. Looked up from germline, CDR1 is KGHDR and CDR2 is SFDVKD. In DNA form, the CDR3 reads TGTGCCACCAGGACAGGGGGCGGCACCGGGGAGCTGTTTTTT. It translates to CATRTGGGTGELFF.

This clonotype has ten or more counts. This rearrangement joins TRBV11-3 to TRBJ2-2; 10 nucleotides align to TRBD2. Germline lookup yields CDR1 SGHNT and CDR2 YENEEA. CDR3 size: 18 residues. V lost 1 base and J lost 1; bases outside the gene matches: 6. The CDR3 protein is CASSLVFGTSENTGELFF. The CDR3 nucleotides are TGTGCCAGCAGCTTAGTCTTTGGGACTAGCGAGAACACCGGGGAGCTGTTTTTT.

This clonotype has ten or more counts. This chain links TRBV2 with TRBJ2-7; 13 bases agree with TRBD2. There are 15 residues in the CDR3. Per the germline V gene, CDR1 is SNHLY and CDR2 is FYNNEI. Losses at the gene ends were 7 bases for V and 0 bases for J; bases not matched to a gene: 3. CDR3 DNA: TGTGCCAGCACGACTAGCGGGGGGACCTCCTACGAGCAGTACTTC. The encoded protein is CASTTSGGTSYEQYF.

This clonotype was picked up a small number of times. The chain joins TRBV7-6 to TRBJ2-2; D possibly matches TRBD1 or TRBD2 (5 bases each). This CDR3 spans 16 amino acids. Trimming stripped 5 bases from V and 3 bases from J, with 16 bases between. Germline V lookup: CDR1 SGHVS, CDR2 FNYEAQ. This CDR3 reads CASSPAPGAYTGELFF. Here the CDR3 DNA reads TGTGCCAGCAGCCCCGCACCCGGGGCCTACACCGGGGAGCTGTTTTTT.

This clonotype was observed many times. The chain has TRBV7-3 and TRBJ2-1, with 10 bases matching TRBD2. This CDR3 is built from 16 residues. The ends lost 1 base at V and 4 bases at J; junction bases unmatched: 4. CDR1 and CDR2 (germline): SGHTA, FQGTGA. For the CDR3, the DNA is TGTGCCAGCAGCTTAAGGTCAGCGGGGGGGTACAATGAGCAGTTCTTC. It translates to CASSLRSAGGYNEQFF.

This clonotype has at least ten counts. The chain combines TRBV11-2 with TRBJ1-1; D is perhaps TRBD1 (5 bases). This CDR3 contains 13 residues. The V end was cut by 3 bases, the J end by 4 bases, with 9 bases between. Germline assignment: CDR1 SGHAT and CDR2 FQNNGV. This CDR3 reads CASSFPGTTEAFF. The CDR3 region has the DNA TGTGCCAGCAGCTTCCCAGGGACCACTGAAGCTTTCTTT. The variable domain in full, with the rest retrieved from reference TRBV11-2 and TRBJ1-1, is EAGVAQSPRYKIIEKRQSVAFWCNPISGHATLYWYQQILGQGPKLLIQFQNNGVVDDSQLPKDRFSAERLKGVDSTLKIQPAKLEDSAVYLCASSFPGTTEAFFGQGTRLTVV.

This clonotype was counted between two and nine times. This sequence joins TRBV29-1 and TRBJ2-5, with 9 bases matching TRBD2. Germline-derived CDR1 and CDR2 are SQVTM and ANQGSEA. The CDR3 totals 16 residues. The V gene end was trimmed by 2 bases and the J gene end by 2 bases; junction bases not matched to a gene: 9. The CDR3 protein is CSVEKGAGGLQETQYF. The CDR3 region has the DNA TGCAGCGTTGAAAAGGGGGCGGGAGGGCTACAAGAGACCCAGTACTTC.

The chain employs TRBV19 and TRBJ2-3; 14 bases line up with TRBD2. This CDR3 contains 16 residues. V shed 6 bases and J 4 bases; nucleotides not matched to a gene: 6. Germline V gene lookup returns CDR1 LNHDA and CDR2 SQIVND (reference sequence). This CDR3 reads CASSDQGLAGADTQYF. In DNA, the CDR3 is TGTGCCAGTAGCGATCAGGGACTAGCGGGGGCAGATACGCAGTATTTT.

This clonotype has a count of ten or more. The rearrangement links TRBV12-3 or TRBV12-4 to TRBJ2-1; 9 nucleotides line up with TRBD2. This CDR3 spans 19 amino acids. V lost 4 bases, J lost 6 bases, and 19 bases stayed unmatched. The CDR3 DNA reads TGTGCCAGCAGTTCCCTCCTGTCTTGGTTGCGGGAGGGCCGCAATGAGCAGTTCTTC. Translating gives CASSSLLSWLREGRNEQFF.

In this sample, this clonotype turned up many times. The DNA for the CDR3 is TGCAGTGCTAGTGACCAGGGTCATGGCTACACCTTC. Translated, it gives CSASDQGHGYTF. The V gene is TRBV20-1, the J gene TRBJ1-2, with D possibly TRBD1 on 5 matching bases. V was pared by 3 bases and J by 6 bases, with 11 bases between. Germline loops: CDR1 DFQATT, CDR2 SNEGSKA (reference sequence). CDR3 length equals 12 residues.

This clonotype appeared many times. CDR3 nucleotides: TGTGCCACCAGTGACCCGGCGATAGGGGAACGGGAGACCCAGTACTTC. Amino acids: CATSDPAIGERETQYF. The gene calls are TRBV24-1 and TRBJ2-5; possibly TRBD1 for D (5 bases). Trimming removed 4 bases at V and 5 bases at J, with 19 bases between. The CDR3 length is 16 residues. Germline V gene data show CDR1 as KGHDR and CDR2 as SFDVKD.

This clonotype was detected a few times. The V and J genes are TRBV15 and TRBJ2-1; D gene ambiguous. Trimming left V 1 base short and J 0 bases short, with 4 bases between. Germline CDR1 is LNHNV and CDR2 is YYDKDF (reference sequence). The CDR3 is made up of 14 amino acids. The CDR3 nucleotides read TGTGCCACCAGCAGAGGGGGCTCCTACAATGAGCAGTTCTTC. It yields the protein CATSRGGSYNEQFF.

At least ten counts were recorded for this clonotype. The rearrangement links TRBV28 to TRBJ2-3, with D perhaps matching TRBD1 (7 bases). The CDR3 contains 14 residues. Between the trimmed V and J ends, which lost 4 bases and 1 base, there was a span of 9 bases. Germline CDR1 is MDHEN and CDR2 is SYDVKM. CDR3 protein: CASSSRGGTDTQYF. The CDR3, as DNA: TGTGCCAGCAGTTCCAGGGGGGGCACAGATACGCAGTATTTT.

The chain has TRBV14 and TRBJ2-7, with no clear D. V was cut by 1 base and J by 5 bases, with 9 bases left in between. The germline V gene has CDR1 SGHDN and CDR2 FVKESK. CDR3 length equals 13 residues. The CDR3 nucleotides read TGTGCCAGCAGCCAAGGCAGACTCAACGAGCAGTACTTC. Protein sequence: CASSQGRLNEQYF.

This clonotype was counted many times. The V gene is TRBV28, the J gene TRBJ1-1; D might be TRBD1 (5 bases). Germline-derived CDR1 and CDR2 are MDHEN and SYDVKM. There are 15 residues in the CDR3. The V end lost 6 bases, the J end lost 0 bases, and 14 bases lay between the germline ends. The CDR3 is CASSPGWTVNTEAFF. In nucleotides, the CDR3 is TGTGCCAGCAGCCCAGGGTGGACGGTGAACACTGAAGCTTTCTTT.

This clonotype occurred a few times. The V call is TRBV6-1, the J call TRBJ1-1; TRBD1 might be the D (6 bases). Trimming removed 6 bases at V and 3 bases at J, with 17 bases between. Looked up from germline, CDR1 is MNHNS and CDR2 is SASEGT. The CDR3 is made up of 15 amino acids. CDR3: CASRMGGAWDTEAFF. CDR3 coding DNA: TGTGCCAGCAGGATGGGGGGGGCCTGGGACACTGAAGCTTTCTTT.

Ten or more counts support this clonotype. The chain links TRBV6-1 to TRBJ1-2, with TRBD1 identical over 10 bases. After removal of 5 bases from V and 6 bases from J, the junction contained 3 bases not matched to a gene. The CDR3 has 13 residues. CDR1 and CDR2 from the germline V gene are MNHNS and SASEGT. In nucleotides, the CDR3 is TGTGCCAGCAGTCTAGACAGGGGGCATGGCTACACCTTC. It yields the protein CASSLDRGHGYTF.